Listed below are T cell receptor beta chains from one sample, sequenced in a study of T cells in Graves' hyperthyroidism and ophthalmopathy. TCRdb re-called the multiplex PCR reads with MiXCR, one entry per CDR3 protein. Of some 270,000 distinct CDR3 sequences listed, more than 20% are singletons. Sequencing was carried out using blood. Receptor source: a woman aged 40 to 50 with Graves' ophthalmopathy. CDR3s include the opening cysteine and the closing phenylalanine or tryptophan. Each record gives: J gene, D gene, clone size, V gene, CDR3 protein, CDR3 DNA. A D gene is named only where the DNA matches it firmly. Expanded clones get a size class; other rows say once, few or many, or leave the size out.

TRBJ2-1	TRBD2	many	TRBV15	CATSWAGGGNEQFF	TGTGCCACCAGTTGGGCGGGAGGGGGCAATGAGCAGTTCTTC
TRBJ1-1	.	many	TRBV5-1	CASSSLDGMNTEAFF	TGCGCCAGCAGCTCCTTAGACGGAATGAACACTGAAGCTTTCTTT
TRBJ2-7	.	many	TRBV2	CASGGLYEQYF	TGTGCCAGCGGGGGACTTTACGAGCAGTACTTC
TRBJ2-5	TRBD2	many	TRBV10-3	CAIREGGRGIETQYF	TGTGCCATCAGAGAAGGCGGGAGAGGGATAGAGACCCAGTACTTC
TRBJ2-4	TRBD2	many	TRBV2	CASSESGSENIQYF	TGTGCCAGCAGTGAAAGCGGGAGCGAAAACATTCAGTACTTC
TRBJ2-2	.	many	TRBV28	CASSSDSNTGELFF	TGTGCCAGCAGCTCGGACAGTAACACCGGGGAGCTGTTTTTT
TRBJ2-7	TRBD2	many	TRBV7-8	CASSLLSHLSGSYEQYF	TGTGCCAGCAGCTTACTCTCCCACCTTAGCGGGTCCTACGAGCAGTACTTC
TRBJ2-7	.	many	TRBV7-8	CASSLFTGEQYF	TGTGCCAGCAGCTTATTTACTGGCGAGCAGTACTTC
TRBJ2-5	.	.	TRBV29-1	CSVVAGLETQYF	TGCAGCGTTGTGGCAGGGTTAGAGACCCAGTACTTC
TRBJ1-2	TRBD1	.	TRBV28	CASSWTGRAGNYGDTF	TGTGCCAGCAGTTGGACAGGAAGGGCGGGGAACTATGGCGACACCTTC
TRBJ1-2	.	many	TRBV28	CASSTKGSTFFGYTF	TGTGCCAGCAGTACTAAGGGGTCCACCTTTTTCGGCTACACCTTC
TRBJ1-5	.	many	TRBV20-1	CSADGGNQPQHF	TGCAGTGCCGACGGGGGAAATCAGCCCCAGCATTTT
TRBJ1-1	.	many	TRBV29-1	CSVEEDTYTEAFF	TGCAGCGTTGAAGAGGACACTTACACTGAAGCTTTCTTT
TRBJ1-2	.	few	TRBV28	CASSLTWDDYGYTF	TGTGCCAGCAGTTTAACTTGGGATGACTATGGCTACACCTTC
TRBJ2-5	.	few	TRBV5-1	CASSLEVLGGEPQYF	TGCGCCAGCAGCTTAGAAGTATTAGGGGGGGAGCCCCAGTACTTC
TRBJ1-1	.	.	TRBV7-2	CASSFHRVGGTEAFF	TGTGCCAGCAGCTTCCACAGGGTCGGGGGCACTGAAGCTTTCTTT
TRBJ2-2	.	.	TRBV2	CASSEHRMNTGELFF	TGTGCCAGCAGTGAACACCGGATGAACACCGGGGAGCTGTTTTTT
TRBJ1-5	.	.	TRBV20-1	CSASVQGGQPQHF	TGCAGTGCTAGTGTGCAGGGAGGTCAGCCCCAGCATTTT
TRBJ2-6	.	.	TRBV4-1	CASSPVPGANVLTF	TGCGCCAGCAGCCCCGTGCCTGGGGCCAACGTCCTGACTTTC
TRBJ2-6	.	.	TRBV29-1	CSVQPRWGGVGANVLTF	TGCAGCGTTCAGCCGAGGTGGGGGGGCGTTGGGGCCAACGTCCTGACTTTC
TRBJ1-3	TRBD1	many	TRBV6-4	CASSDRTGISGNTIYF	TGTGCCAGCAGTGACCGGACAGGGATCTCTGGAAACACCATATATTTT
TRBJ2-3	TRBD2	many	TRBV28	CASSSRAGLAGGFTDTQYF	TGTGCCAGCAGTTCGCGGGCCGGACTAGCGGGAGGGTTCACAGATACGCAGTATTTT
TRBJ1-1	.	many	TRBV6-5	CASLRLGWDTEAFF	TGTGCCAGCCTAAGGCTGGGGTGGGACACTGAAGCTTTCTTT
TRBJ1-2	.	.	TRBV4-1	CASSPWDRSYGYTF	TGCGCCAGCAGCCCGTGGGACCGGAGCTATGGCTACACCTTC
TRBJ1-2	.	.	TRBV12-3/TRBV12-4	CASSSYPDGYTF	TGTGCCAGCAGTTCTTATCCGGATGGCTACACCTTC
TRBJ1-1	TRBD1	few	TRBV12-5	CASGLTTTGAEAFF	TGTGCTAGTGGTTTGACGACGACAGGGGCGGAAGCTTTCTTT
TRBJ2-7	TRBD1	few	TRBV4-1	CASSPSGQGAFEQYF	TGCGCCAGCAGCCCGTCCGGACAGGGGGCGTTCGAGCAGTACTTC
TRBJ1-2	.	.	TRBV7-9	CASSRTTKDVFF	TGTGCCAGCAGCCGGACGACGAAAGACGTTTTCTTC
TRBJ1-2	TRBD1	many	TRBV27	CASSKQGLSLYGYTF	TGTGCCAGCAGCAAACAGGGGCTCTCACTCTATGGCTACACCTTC
TRBJ2-7	TRBD2	few	TRBV20-1	CSASSFSGRVSYEQYF	TGCAGTGCTAGTAGTTTTAGCGGGAGGGTGTCCTACGAGCAGTACTTC
TRBJ2-7	.	.	TRBV7-3	CASSSWNSFRSYEQYF	TGTGCCAGCAGCTCCTGGAACTCGTTCAGGAGCTACGAGCAGTACTTC
TRBJ2-5	.	many	TRBV5-1	CASESRPEETQYF	TGCGCCAGCGAAAGCAGACCCGAAGAGACCCAGTACTTC
TRBJ2-5	TRBD1	many	TRBV4-1	CASSQDTGAQETQYF	TGCGCCAGCAGCCAAGATACAGGGGCCCAAGAGACCCAGTACTTC
TRBJ2-7	TRBD2	many	TRBV29-1	CSAMYAGRAYEQYF	TGCAGCGCCATGTATGCAGGGAGGGCATACGAGCAGTACTTC
TRBJ2-7	TRBD2	.	TRBV5-6	CASSPAGGFGQYF	TGTGCCAGCAGCCCCGCCGGGGGGTTCGGGCAGTACTTC
TRBJ2-7	.	few	TRBV6-5	CASSYSSLGEQYF	TGTGCCAGCAGTTACTCTTCACTGGGGGAGCAGTACTTC
TRBJ1-6	.	many	TRBV12-3/TRBV12-4	CASSLVSGSPLHF	TGTGCCAGCAGCCTTGTCTCCGGTTCACCCCTCCACTTT
TRBJ2-1	TRBD1	.	TRBV18	CASSPPRQGFNEQFF	TGTGCCAGCTCACCCCCGAGACAGGGGTTCAATGAGCAGTTCTTC
TRBJ1-2	TRBD1	.	TRBV29-1	CSVEEGTVNYGYTF	TGCAGCGTTGAAGAGGGGACAGTTAACTATGGCTACACCTTC
TRBJ1-2	TRBD1	many	TRBV6-5	CASRGGTGGNYGYTF	TGTGCCAGCAGGGGGGGAACAGGGGGTAACTATGGCTACACCTTC
TRBJ2-7	TRBD2	.	TRBV11-2	CASSPTSGTSYEQYF	TGTGCCAGCAGCCCAACTAGCGGGACATCCTACGAGCAGTACTTC
TRBJ2-5	.	.	TRBV20-1	CSANRAQETQYF	TGCAGTGCTAACAGAGCCCAAGAGACCCAGTACTTC
TRBJ2-2	TRBD2	.	TRBV12-3/TRBV12-4	CATGTTNTGELFF	TGTGCCACCGGGACTACTAACACCGGGGAGCTGTTTTTT
TRBJ1-1	TRBD1	many	TRBV6-6	CASSRTGGTEAFF	TGTGCCAGCAGCCGGACAGGGGGCACTGAAGCTTTCTTT
TRBJ2-7	TRBD2	.	TRBV7-2	CASSLNPGGGEQYF	TGTGCCAGCAGCTTAAACCCTGGGGGGGGGGAGCAGTACTTC
TRBJ2-7	.	.	TRBV3-1	CASGYTYEQYF	TGTGCCAGCGGCTACACCTACGAGCAGTACTTC
TRBJ1-6	.	many	TRBV7-2	CASSTRESGSPLHF	TGTGCCAGCAGTACCAGGGAATCGGGTTCACCCCTCCACTTT